These 4 T cell receptor beta chains came from one sample sequenced in a study of blood T cell repertoires in COVID-19 (TCRdb year 2020). Library construction relied on the immunoSEQ multiplex PCR assay. The source is immuneACCESS, and TCRdb retained only in-frame sequences with V and J called. Part of the clones is not carried over; for the studies checked, unresolved V genes explain less than half of this, and the remainder is unexplained. This sample has under 200,000 clones in its table, and 84% of those were observed once. Under 3.5% of the sample is in the top ten clones. Sample: peripheral blood. Every receptor here comes from a woman older than 75 with COVID-19, enrolled during active disease.

V usage is TRBV27 and J usage is TRBJ2-3; D is unresolved. CDR1 MNHEY and CDR2 SMNVEV come from the germline V gene (reference sequence). The CDR3 spans 12 residues. Deletions cut 4 bases from V and 2 bases from J, with 4 bases between. The CDR3 loop is CASSSYTDTQYF. Here the CDR3 DNA reads TGTGCCAGCAGTTCCTACACAGATACGCAGTATTTT.

The V and J genes are TRBV19 and TRBJ1-2; 7 nucleotides line up with TRBD1. The V gene end was trimmed by 6 bases and the J gene end by 3 bases; junction bases not matched to a gene: 16. The CDR3 covers 17 residues. The germline CDR1 and CDR2 sequences are LNHDA and SQIVND (reference sequence). In DNA form, the CDR3 reads TGTGCCAGTAGATCTAGGGCGACAGGGCGTTTGGACTATGGCTACACCTTC. The encoded protein is CASRSRATGRLDYGYTF.

V and J are TRBV18 and TRBJ2-2; D unresolved. CDR1 is KGHSH, CDR2 LQKENI, per germline. The CDR3 runs 12 residues. Between the trimmed V and J ends, which lost 6 bases and 2 bases, there was a span of 4 bases. The CDR3 is CASSPNTGELFF. For the CDR3, the DNA is TGTGCCAGCTCCCCTAACACCGGGGAGCTGTTTTTT.

The chain couples TRBV5-4 to TRBJ1-2; 7 bases align to TRBD1. The CDR3 consists of 14 residues. Trimming removed 2 bases from V and 4 bases from J; junction bases left unmatched: 5. Germline V CDR1 and CDR2: SGHNT, YYREEE (reference sequence). The CDR3 DNA follows: TGTGCCAGCAGCTTAGAGGGGGCCCTCTATGGCTACACCTTC. Encoded protein: CASSLEGALYGYTF.